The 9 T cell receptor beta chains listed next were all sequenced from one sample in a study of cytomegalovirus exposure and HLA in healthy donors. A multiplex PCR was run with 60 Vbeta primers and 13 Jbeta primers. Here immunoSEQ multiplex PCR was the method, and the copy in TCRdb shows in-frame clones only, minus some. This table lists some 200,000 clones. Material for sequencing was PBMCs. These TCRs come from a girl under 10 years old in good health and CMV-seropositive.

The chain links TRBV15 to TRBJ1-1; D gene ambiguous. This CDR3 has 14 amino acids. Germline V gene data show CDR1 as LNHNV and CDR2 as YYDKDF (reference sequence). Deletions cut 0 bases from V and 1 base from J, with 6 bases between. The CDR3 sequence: CATSREQPNTEAFF. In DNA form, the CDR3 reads TGTGCCACCAGCAGAGAACAGCCGAACACTGAAGCTTTCTTT.

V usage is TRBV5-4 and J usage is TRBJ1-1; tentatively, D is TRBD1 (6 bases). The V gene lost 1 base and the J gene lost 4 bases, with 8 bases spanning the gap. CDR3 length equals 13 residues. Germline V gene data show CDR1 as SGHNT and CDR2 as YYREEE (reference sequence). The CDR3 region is CASSLTGSTEAFF. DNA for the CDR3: TGTGCCAGCAGCTTGACAGGGTCCACTGAAGCTTTCTTT. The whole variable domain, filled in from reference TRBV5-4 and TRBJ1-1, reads ETGVTQSPTHLIKTRGQQVTLRCSSQSGHNTVSWYQQALGQGPQFIFQYYREEENGRGNFPPRFSGLQFPNYSSELNVNALELDDSALYLCASSLTGSTEAFFGQGTRLTVV.

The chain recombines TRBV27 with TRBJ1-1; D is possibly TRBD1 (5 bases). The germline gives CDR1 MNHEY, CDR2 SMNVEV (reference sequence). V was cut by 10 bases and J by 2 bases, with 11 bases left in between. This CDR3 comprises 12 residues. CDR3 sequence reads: CATGRGNTEAFF. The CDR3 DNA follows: TGTGCCACCGGTAGGGGTAACACTGAAGCTTTCTTT.

CDR3 loop: CASSVTGYNEQFF. In DNA form, the CDR3 reads TGTGCCAGCAGTGTTACAGGGTACAATGAGCAGTTCTTC. V is TRBV2 and J is TRBJ2-1, with D maybe TRBD1 (6 bases). Trimming pared 4 bases from V and 4 bases from J, leaving 8 bases between. Germline-derived CDR1 and CDR2 are SNHLY and FYNNEI. The CDR3 is 13 amino acids.

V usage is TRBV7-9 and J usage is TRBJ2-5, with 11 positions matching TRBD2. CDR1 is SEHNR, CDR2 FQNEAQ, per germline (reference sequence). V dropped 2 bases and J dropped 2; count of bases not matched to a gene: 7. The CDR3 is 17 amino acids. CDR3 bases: TGTGCCAGCAGCTTACCGCCGGGACTAGCGGATCAAGAGACCCAGTACTTC. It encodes CASSLPPGLADQETQYF. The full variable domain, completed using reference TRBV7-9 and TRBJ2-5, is DTGVSQNPRHKITKRGQNVTFRCDPISEHNRLYWYRQTLGQGPEFLTYFQNEAQLEKSRLLSDRFSAERPKGSFSTLEIQRTEQGDSAMYLCASSLPPGLADQETQYFGPGTRLLVL.

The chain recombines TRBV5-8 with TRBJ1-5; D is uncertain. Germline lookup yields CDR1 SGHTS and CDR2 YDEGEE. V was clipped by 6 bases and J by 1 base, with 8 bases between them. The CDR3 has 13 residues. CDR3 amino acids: CASIPRSNQPQHF. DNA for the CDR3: TGTGCCAGCATCCCCAGGAGCAATCAGCCCCAGCATTTT.

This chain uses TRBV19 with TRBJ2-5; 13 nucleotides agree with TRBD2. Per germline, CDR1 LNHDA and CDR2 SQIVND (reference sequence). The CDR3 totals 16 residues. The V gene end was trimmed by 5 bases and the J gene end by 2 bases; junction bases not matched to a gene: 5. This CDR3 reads CASSRPLAGGQETQYF. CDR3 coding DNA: TGTGCCAGTAGTCGACCACTAGCGGGGGGGCAAGAGACCCAGTACTTC.

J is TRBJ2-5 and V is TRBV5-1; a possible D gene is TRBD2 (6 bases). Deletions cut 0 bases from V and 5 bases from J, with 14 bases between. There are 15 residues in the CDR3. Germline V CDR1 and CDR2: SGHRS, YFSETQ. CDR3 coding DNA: TGCGCCAGCAGCTTGGCCCCGACTAGTAAGGAGACCCAGTACTTC. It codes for CASSLAPTSKETQYF.

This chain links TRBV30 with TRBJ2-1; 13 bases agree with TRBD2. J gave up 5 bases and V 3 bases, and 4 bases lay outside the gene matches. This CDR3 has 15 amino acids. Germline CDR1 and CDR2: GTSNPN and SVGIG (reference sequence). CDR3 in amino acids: CAWRLAGGPHNEQFF. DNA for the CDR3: TGTGCCTGGAGACTAGCGGGAGGGCCTCACAATGAGCAGTTCTTC.